Following are 31 T cell receptor beta chains from one sample sequenced in a study of cytomegalovirus exposure and HLA in healthy donors. 60 Vbeta and 13 Jbeta primers were used in PCR. The repertoire was sequenced with immunoSEQ multiplex PCR; TCRdb's copy has only in-frame clones and lacks some. The sample carries about 160,000 clones, around 82% recorded once. The sample was PBMCs. These receptors were taken from a boy aged 2 to 9 in good health and CMV-seronegative.

CDR3 DNA: TGTGCCAGTAGTGCTGTAGCTGGAAACACCATATATTTT. This gives the protein CASSAVAGNTIYF. V usage is TRBV19 and J usage is TRBJ1-3; D gene unclear. Germline lookup yields CDR1 LNHDA and CDR2 SQIVND (reference sequence). The CDR3 totals 13 residues. Trimming shortened V by 5 bases and J by 2 bases, and 7 bases separated the two germline ends.

The rearrangement joins TRBV5-1 to TRBJ2-1, with D unclear. CDR1 is SGHRS, CDR2 YFSETQ, per germline. Trimming took 5 bases from V and 5 from J, leaving 17 bases between them. The CDR3 spans 15 residues. CDR3 region: CASSFPQRTHNEQFF. CDR3 coding DNA: TGCGCCAGCAGTTTTCCCCAGCGTACCCACAATGAGCAGTTCTTC.

This clone occurred once. The gene calls are TRBV2 and TRBJ1-2, with D possibly matching TRBD1 (6 bases). The CDR3 consists of 16 residues. Trimming stripped 2 bases from V and 8 bases from J, with 21 bases between. In germline, CDR1 is SNHLY, CDR2 FYNNEI. The chain's CDR3 is CASSEMGTGPLWGYTF. The CDR3 bases are TGTGCCAGCAGTGAAATGGGCACAGGGCCTTTATGGGGCTACACCTTC.

The chain has TRBV10-1 and TRBJ1-4; TRBD1 agrees at 8 bases. This CDR3 comprises 11 residues. Unmatched junction bases numbered 3, after V lost 10 bases and J lost 8 bases. Germline CDR1 reads WNHNN; CDR2 reads SYGVQD (reference sequence). CDR3 DNA: TGCGCCACCGGGGACAGGGAAAAACTGTTTTTT. It specifies CATGDREKLFF.

The chain carries TRBV5-1 and TRBJ2-1; 12 nucleotides match TRBD2. The CDR3 extends over 19 amino acids. Trimming removed 0 bases from V and 12 bases from J; junction bases left unmatched: 19. The germline V gene encodes CDR1 SGHRS and CDR2 YFSETQ. Here the CDR3 reads CASSLVRGVGTSGFDGQFF. The CDR3 DNA is TGCGCCAGCAGCTTGGTGAGGGGCGTAGGGACTAGCGGGTTCGATGGGCAGTTCTTC.

The V and J genes are TRBV29-1 and TRBJ2-3; 7 nucleotides line up with TRBD1. Germline V CDR1 and CDR2: SQVTM, ANQGSEA. The CDR3 has 15 amino acids. Losses at the gene ends were 4 bases for V and 1 base for J; bases not matched to a gene: 8. In DNA, the CDR3 is TGCAGCGTTGGTTACAGGGGTCGGGGCACAGATACGCAGTATTTT. This sequence encodes CSVGYRGRGTDTQYF.

CDR3 nucleotides: TGTGCCAGCAGTTTCGCGCGGGGGGCAGATACGCAGTATTTT. Its translation is CASSFARGADTQYF. This rearrangement joins TRBV6-4 to TRBJ2-3, with 8 bases that match TRBD2. Germline V gene data show CDR1 as MRHNA and CDR2 as SNTAGT. This CDR3 comprises 14 residues. V dropped 5 bases and J dropped 4; count of bases not matched to a gene: 5.

The genes are TRBV10-3 and TRBJ1-2; possible D gene TRBD1, 5 bases. Trimming left V 4 bases short and J 8 bases short, with 17 bases between. The germline V gene has CDR1 ENHRY and CDR2 SYGVKD. This CDR3 comprises 14 residues. Here the CDR3 DNA reads TGTGCCATCAGTGTGGGGCTTTTTAGGGGAGGCTACACCTTC. This encodes CAISVGLFRGGYTF.

Comments on this clone: At one of its ends the junction is not consistent with the germline gene, which may arise from a read error. The V and J genes are TRBV7-9 and TRBJ2-1, with 10 positions matching TRBD1. The CDR3 spans 11 residues. CDR1 SEHNR and CDR2 FQNEAQ come from the germline V gene (reference sequence). For the CDR3, the DNA is TGTGCCAGCAGCGGGGGACAGGGGTGGCTCTTC. Encoded protein: CASSGGQGWLF.

The rearrangement links TRBV18 to TRBJ1-1; D call uncertain. Germline values: CDR1 KGHSH, CDR2 LQKENI. The CDR3 is 14 residues long. With 5 bases removed from V and 2 bases from J, the gap between germline ends came to 12 bases. DNA for the CDR3: TGTGCCAGCTCAACCCGGGGAGGAAACACTGAAGCTTTCTTT. Its protein product is CASSTRGGNTEAFF.

V usage is TRBV7-6 and J usage is TRBJ1-1; maybe TRBD1 (5 bases). The germline CDR1 and CDR2 sequences are SGHVS and FNYEAQ. The ends were cut back, 3 bases at V and 4 bases at J, with 15 bases in the middle. The CDR3 has 15 amino acids. The CDR3 sequence: CASSFEDTGPTEAFF. The CDR3 bases are TGTGCCAGCAGCTTTGAAGATACAGGTCCCACTGAAGCTTTCTTT.

As regards this clone: Other DNA sequences in this specimen translate into the identical CDR3. The genes are TRBV6-5 and TRBJ1-1, with 8 bases identical to TRBD1. Germline CDR1 reads MNHEY; CDR2 reads SVGAGI. This CDR3 spans 12 amino acids. V gave up 5 bases and J gave up 5 bases; unmatched junction bases: 1. The CDR3 loop is CASSRQGTEAFF. CDR3 DNA: TGTGCCAGCAGTCGACAGGGGACTGAAGCTTTCTTT.

The chain combines TRBV15 with TRBJ2-1; 7 nucleotides align to TRBD2. This CDR3 is 12 amino acids long. The junction had 0 bases not matched to a gene; V was cut back by 1 base and J by 9 bases. Per germline, CDR1 LNHNV and CDR2 YYDKDF (reference sequence). The CDR3 nucleotides are TGTGCCACCAGCAGAGTAGCGGGTGAGCAGTTCTTC. This encodes CATSRVAGEQFF.

This clone was observed a single time. The chain carries TRBV5-1 and TRBJ2-3; 9 positions match TRBD1. CDR1 SGHRS and CDR2 YFSETQ come from the germline V gene. After removal of 4 bases from V and 1 base from J, the junction contained 7 bases not matched to a gene. The CDR3 loop spans 16 amino acids. The CDR3 is CASSMGQGRGTDTQYF. The CDR3 region has the DNA TGCGCCAGCAGCATGGGACAGGGTAGAGGCACAGATACGCAGTATTTT.

V is TRBV29-1 and J is TRBJ1-2; TRBD1 matches at 7 bases. The V gene's germline CDR1 is SQVTM and CDR2 ANQGSEA. This CDR3 is 12 amino acids long. Trimming cost V 4 bases and J 4 bases; bases outside gene matches: 3. CDR3 sequence reads: CSVGDRSYGYTF. The CDR3 coding sequence is TGCAGCGTTGGGGACAGATCCTATGGCTACACCTTC.

The chain has TRBV5-6 and TRBJ1-2; maybe TRBD1 (5 bases). The CDR3 length is 15 residues. Trimming pared 0 bases from V and 4 bases from J, leaving 13 bases between. Germline assignment: CDR1 SGHDT and CDR2 YYEEEE. CDR3 residues: CASSLVSGYGYGYTF. CDR3 DNA: TGTGCCAGCAGCTTGGTTTCAGGGTATGGCTATGGCTACACCTTC.

On this clone itself: The identical CDR3 is also encoded by other nucleotide sequences in the sample. The V and J genes are TRBV10-1 and TRBJ1-1; D perhaps matches TRBD1 (5 bases). V was clipped by 3 bases and J by 0 bases, with 14 bases between them. There are 16 residues in the CDR3. Germline V gene lookup returns CDR1 WNHNN and CDR2 SYGVQD (reference sequence). CDR3 in amino acids: CASSDLYDSVNTEAFF. CDR3 bases: TGCGCCAGCAGTGATCTCTACGACAGTGTGAACACTGAAGCTTTCTTT.

The V gene is TRBV29-1, the J gene TRBJ1-2; D is ambiguous. Trimming took off 5 bases at V and 4 bases at J, with 11 bases between the two ends. Germline lookup yields CDR1 SQVTM and CDR2 ANQGSEA. This CDR3 is built from 12 residues. CDR3 sequence (DNA): TGCAGCGTTCGGGAAGACGGCTATGGCTACACCTTC. It is translated as CSVREDGYGYTF.

The gene calls are TRBV7-2 and TRBJ1-2; D might be TRBD1 (5 bases). The CDR3 loop spans 14 amino acids. The germline gives CDR1 SGHTA, CDR2 FQGNSA. V was cut by 2 bases and J by 4 bases, with 11 bases left in between. This chain's CDR3 is CASSLQGRSYGYTF. The CDR3 coding sequence is TGTGCCAGCAGCTTACAGGGTCGGTCCTATGGCTACACCTTC.

J is TRBJ1-3 and V is TRBV7-9; a weak D match, TRBD1 (6 bases). Germline CDR1 SEHNR, CDR2 FQNEAQ (reference sequence). Trimming removed 8 bases from V and 7 bases from J, with 21 bases in between. The CDR3 is 15 amino acids. CDR3 bases: TGTGCCAGCTCGCTGGGAGGGGGATTCTTGAACACCATATATTTT. This translates into CASSLGGGFLNTIYF.

The V call is TRBV5-1, the J call TRBJ2-1; TRBD2 agrees at 13 bases. The length of the CDR3 is 16 residues. J lost 4 bases, V lost 4 bases, and 5 bases had no gene match. CDR1 and CDR2 from the germline V gene are SGHRS and YFSETQ. CDR3 residues: CASSLRTSGGYNEQFF. In DNA, the CDR3 is TGCGCCAGCAGCCTTCGGACTAGCGGGGGTTACAATGAGCAGTTCTTC.

The chain joins TRBV6-6 to TRBJ2-7; 11 nucleotides agree with TRBD1. The V gene end was trimmed by 6 bases and the J gene end by 5 bases; junction bases not matched to a gene: 12. CDR1 MNHNY and CDR2 SVGAGI come from the germline V gene (reference sequence). The CDR3 is 16 residues long. Here the CDR3 DNA reads TGTGCCAGCAGAGACACCCCGGACAGGGGGCTCCACGAGCAGTACTTC. Encoded protein: CASRDTPDRGLHEQYF.

The chain employs TRBV5-1 and TRBJ2-3; tentative D call: TRBD1 (7 bases). This CDR3 region has 16 residues. Germline CDR1 is SGHRS and CDR2 is YFSETQ. V was shortened by 4 bases and J by 1 base, with 16 bases between the two germline ends. CDR3 DNA sequence: TGCGCCAGCAGCCTTTGGGCGGGGACAGGCACAGATACGCAGTATTTT. It is translated as CASSLWAGTGTDTQYF.

In nucleotides, the CDR3 is TGTGCCAGCAGAAACAGGGGGTCTAACTATGGCTACACCTTC. It is translated as CASRNRGSNYGYTF. V gene TRBV6-5 combines with J gene TRBJ1-2, with 8 positions matching TRBD1. Germline CDR1 MNHEY, CDR2 SVGAGI. V gave up 6 bases and J gave up 0 bases; unmatched junction bases: 3. The CDR3 length is 14 residues.

The V call is TRBV6-5, the J call TRBJ2-7; D remains unclear. The CDR3 consists of 15 residues. The germline gives CDR1 MNHEY, CDR2 SVGAGI. Trimming removed 2 bases at V and 1 base at J, with 12 bases between. CDR3 sequence: CASSYLFSSSYEQYF. DNA of the CDR3: TGTGCCAGCAGTTACCTTTTCTCTAGTTCCTACGAGCAGTACTTC.

This clone is a singleton in its sample. The V and J genes are TRBV6-5 and TRBJ2-1; D might be TRBD2 (6 bases). Looked up from germline, CDR1 is MNHEY and CDR2 is SVGAGI. The CDR3 contains 16 residues. Trimming shortened V by 4 bases and J by 8 bases, and 21 bases separated the two germline ends. CDR3 region: CASSSYPDYPPDEQFF. DNA for the CDR3: TGTGCCAGCAGTTCCTATCCGGACTACCCCCCGGATGAGCAGTTCTTC.

V usage is TRBV2 and J usage is TRBJ1-5; 10 nucleotides line up with TRBD1. The CDR3 is 17 amino acids. Trimming removed 4 bases from V and 5 bases from J; junction bases left unmatched: 11. CDR1 SNHLY and CDR2 FYNNEI come from the germline V gene. The CDR3 here is CASSGGTGDPLDQPQHF. CDR3 DNA: TGTGCCAGCAGTGGCGGGACAGGGGACCCCCTAGATCAGCCCCAGCATTTT.

The chain employs TRBV2 and TRBJ1-5, with 12 bases that match TRBD1. The CDR3 loop spans 19 amino acids. The trim removed 10 bases at V and 4 bases at J, leaving 20 bases unmatched. The germline V gene encodes CDR1 SNHLY and CDR2 FYNNEI. The CDR3 coding sequence is TGTGCCACTGCCCGACCAACCGGGACAGGGGGCCGGGCGAATCAGCCCCAGCATTTT. It is translated as CATARPTGTGGRANQPQHF.

The chain's CDR3 is CASSLDRSAGEAFF. The CDR3 DNA sequence: TGTGCCAGCAGCTTAGATCGGTCGGCGGGTGAAGCTTTCTTT. This chain connects TRBV11-2 to TRBJ1-1; D is uncertain. CDR1 is SGHAT and CDR2 is FQNNGV in the germline V gene. The V end lost 0 bases, the J end lost 7 bases, and 12 bases lay between the germline ends. The CDR3 is 14 residues long.

This chain connects TRBV18 to TRBJ1-1; the D is unclear. The V gene's germline CDR1 is KGHSH and CDR2 LQKENI. The CDR3 runs 15 residues. V shed 3 bases and J shed 10 bases, with 21 bases lying between them. The CDR3 DNA is TGTGCCAGCTCACCGTATGGGGATGAAAGACTAGGAGCTTTCTTT. Translation: CASSPYGDERLGAFF.

This clone has only a few counts. This chain uses TRBV6-6 with TRBJ1-1; 7 positions match TRBD1. Losses at the gene ends were 2 bases for V and 1 base for J; bases not matched to a gene: 7. CDR3 length: 16 amino acids. Germline assignment: CDR1 MNHNY and CDR2 SVGAGI (reference sequence). The CDR3 bases are TGTGCCAGCAGTTACCCTGAGGACAGGTGGAACACTGAAGCTTTCTTT. Translated, it gives CASSYPEDRWNTEAFF.